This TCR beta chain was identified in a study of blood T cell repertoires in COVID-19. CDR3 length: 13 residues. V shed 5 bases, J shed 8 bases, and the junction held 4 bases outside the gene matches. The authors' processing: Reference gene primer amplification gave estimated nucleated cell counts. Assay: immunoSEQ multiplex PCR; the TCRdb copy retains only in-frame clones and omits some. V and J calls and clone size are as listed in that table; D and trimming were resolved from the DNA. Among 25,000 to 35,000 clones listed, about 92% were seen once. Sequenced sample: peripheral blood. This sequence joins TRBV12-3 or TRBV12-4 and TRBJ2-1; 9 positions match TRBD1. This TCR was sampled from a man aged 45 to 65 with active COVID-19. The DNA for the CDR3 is TGTGCCAGCAGTGACCGGGACAGGGATGAGCAGTTCTTC. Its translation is CASSDRDRDEQFF.